These 5 T cell receptor beta chains came from one sample sequenced in a study of blood T cell repertoires in COVID-19. Method: immunoSEQ multiplex PCR; TCRdb's copy keeps in-frame clones and lacks some. The sample holds around 95,000 clones, under 90% seen once. Sequences were obtained from peripheral blood. Receptor source: a human donor in a cohort sampled during active COVID-19.

The chain uses TRBV5-6 and TRBJ1-5, with a tentative D call TRBD1 (6 bases). Germline-derived CDR1 and CDR2 are SGHDT and YYEEEE. V was pared by 5 bases and J by 4 bases, with 13 bases between. The CDR3 totals 14 residues. CDR3 DNA sequence: TGTGCCAGCAGTTCCAGGGGACAAAATCAGCCCCAGCATTTT. Protein: CASSSRGQNQPQHF.

The V gene is TRBV7-2, the J gene TRBJ2-2, with 7 bases fitting TRBD2. Trimming at V came to 4 bases and at J to 7 bases, leaving 15 bases not matched to a gene. Germline values: CDR1 SGHTA, CDR2 FQGNSA. The CDR3 is 17 amino acids. This CDR3 is CASSSLTPGTIGGELFF. DNA for the CDR3: TGTGCCAGCAGCTCTCTGACCCCTGGGACTATTGGCGGGGAGCTGTTTTTT.

Only one count was recorded for this clone. This chain links TRBV7-8 with TRBJ2-4; weak D call: TRBD1 (6 bases). Trimming removed 5 bases from V and 1 base from J, with 12 bases in between. Germline V gene data show CDR1 as SGHVS and CDR2 as FQNEAQ. The CDR3 spans 15 residues. CDR3 in DNA: TGTGCCAGCAGCGCAGCAGGGGTGGCCAAAAACATTCAGTACTTC. It yields the protein CASSAAGVAKNIQYF.

This clone was seen a single time. The rearrangement uses TRBV9 and TRBJ1-3; a weak D match, TRBD1 (6 bases). The CDR3 spans 13 residues. Per the germline V gene, CDR1 is SGDLS and CDR2 is YYNGEE. Trimming cost V 3 bases and J 4 bases, with 8 bases left between them. CDR3 sequence (DNA): TGTGCCAGCAGCGCGGGGACAGGAAACACCATATATTTT. Its protein product is CASSAGTGNTIYF. The variable domain in full, completed from reference TRBV9 and TRBJ1-3, reads DSGVTQTPKHLITATGQRVTLRCSPRSGDLSVYWYQQSLDQGLQFLIQYYNGEERAKGNILERFSAQQFPDLHSELNLSSLELGDSALYFCASSAGTGNTIYFGEGSWLTVV.

The chain recombines TRBV12-5 with TRBJ1-1, with 7 bases that match TRBD1. The CDR3 runs to 15 residues. The germline gives CDR1 LGHNT, CDR2 FRNRAP. With V trimmed by 0 bases and J by 3 bases, 4 bases remained unmatched. CDR3 sequence reads: CASGLVLGGYTEAFF. The CDR3 DNA sequence: TGTGCTAGTGGTTTGGTATTAGGGGGCTACACTGAAGCTTTCTTT.